This entry lists 11 T cell receptor beta chains sequenced from one sample in a study of OX40 agonist ivuxolimab in advanced cancers. TCRdb's copy holds only in-frame clones and misses some; the assay was immunoSEQ multiplex PCR. The table shows more than 100,000 clones, with 90% to 95% occurring only once. The specimen comprised CD4+ or CD8+ T cells sorted from blood, sampled in a trial of the OX40 agonist ivuxolimab. Source of these receptors: an adult with an advanced solid tumor such as melanoma, head and neck, liver or kidney cancer.

The chain employs TRBV5-1 and TRBJ1-1, with TRBD1 identical over 7 bases. Trimming at V came to 4 bases and at J to 0 bases, leaving 6 bases not matched to a gene. The CDR3 runs 15 residues. CDR1 and CDR2 (germline): SGHRS, YFSETQ. DNA of the CDR3: TGCGCCAGCAGCCCGGGGGACAGACTGAACACTGAAGCTTTCTTT. It codes for CASSPGDRLNTEAFF.

This chain connects TRBV6-1 to TRBJ1-2; D remains unclear. Germline CDR1 is MNHNS and CDR2 is SASEGT. The CDR3 is 12 residues long. V lost 8 bases, J lost 0 bases, and 7 bases lay in between. CDR3: CASSTSNYGYTF. DNA of the CDR3: TGTGCCAGCTCAACATCTAACTATGGCTACACCTTC.

The chain links TRBV5-6 to TRBJ1-3; D is possibly TRBD1 (6 bases). The V gene lost 4 bases and the J gene lost 2 bases, with 13 bases spanning the gap. This CDR3 is built from 15 residues. Germline loops: CDR1 SGHDT, CDR2 YYEEEE. The CDR3 protein is CASSPGTLTGNTIYF. The CDR3 bases are TGTGCCAGCAGCCCTGGGACACTTACTGGAAACACCATATATTTT.

The V gene is TRBV12-5, the J gene TRBJ2-7; 11 nucleotides line up with TRBD2. CDR1 and CDR2 from the germline V gene are LGHNT and FRNRAP. There are 17 residues in the CDR3. With 2 bases clipped from V and 2 bases from J, the junction kept 8 bases outside the gene matches. In DNA, the CDR3 is TGTGCTAGTGGTTTGTTGCTAGCGGGGGGAAGGACCTACGAGCAGTACTTC. It translates to CASGLLLAGGRTYEQYF.

V gene TRBV7-8 combines with J gene TRBJ2-7; TRBD1 matches 7 bases. Germline V gene lookup returns CDR1 SGHVS and CDR2 FQNEAQ. Trimming took 5 bases from V and 1 from J; bases not matched to a gene: 2. CDR3 length equals 13 residues. The CDR3 reads CASSPRGSYEQYF. The CDR3, as DNA: TGTGCCAGCAGCCCCAGGGGGTCCTACGAGCAGTACTTC.

This chain links TRBV28 with TRBJ2-7; 7 positions match TRBD1. The CDR3 totals 12 residues. The trim removed 8 bases at V and 6 bases at J, leaving 7 bases unmatched. Germline V gene lookup returns CDR1 MDHEN and CDR2 SYDVKM. The chain's CDR3 is CASALRTGEQYF. The CDR3 DNA sequence: TGTGCCAGCGCCCTTCGGACAGGCGAGCAGTACTTC.

The V gene is TRBV5-4, the J gene TRBJ1-2, with 9 bases aligning to TRBD1. The CDR3 totals 15 residues. The V gene's germline CDR1 is SGHNT and CDR2 YYREEE (reference sequence). V lost 0 bases to trimming and J lost 4 bases; unmatched junction nucleotides: 4. The CDR3, as DNA: TGTGCCAGCAGCTTGGAGGGACAGGGTGGCTATGGCTACACCTTC. This translates into CASSLEGQGGYGYTF.

The chain recombines TRBV5-1 with TRBJ2-3; D is possibly TRBD1 (6 bases). Germline CDR1 is SGHRS and CDR2 is YFSETQ. The CDR3 is 11 residues long. V dropped 2 bases and J dropped 8 bases, with 6 bases sitting between them. Here the CDR3 DNA reads TGCGCCAGCAGCTTACAGGGTACGCAGTATTTT. Encoded protein: CASSLQGTQYF.

The chain couples TRBV6-6 to TRBJ1-2, with TRBD1 matching 8 bases. This CDR3 contains 12 residues. With V trimmed by 6 bases and J by 4 bases, 1 base remained unmatched. The germline V gene encodes CDR1 MNHNY and CDR2 SVGAGI (reference sequence). CDR3 sequence: CASSDRGYGYTF. The CDR3 nucleotides are TGTGCCAGCAGCGACAGGGGCTATGGCTACACCTTC.

This rearrangement joins TRBV7-2 to TRBJ2-2; D possibly corresponds to TRBD1 (5 bases). The V and J ends lost 3 bases and 0 bases respectively, with 8 bases between them. Germline-derived CDR1 and CDR2 are SGHTA and FQGNSA. The CDR3 length is 15 residues. The CDR3 nucleotides read TGTGCCAGCAGCTTGGTCAGGGCGAACACCGGGGAGCTGTTTTTT. Encoded protein: CASSLVRANTGELFF.

CDR3 nucleotide sequence: TGTGCCAGCAGCTTAGGGGGTCTGGCTTACTATGGCTACACCTTC. Translating gives CASSLGGLAYYGYTF. This chain connects TRBV11-2 to TRBJ1-2; no firm D call. The CDR3 covers 15 residues. V was clipped by 1 base and J by 3 bases, with 12 bases between them. In germline, CDR1 is SGHAT, CDR2 FQNNGV.